This T cell receptor beta chain was sequenced during a study of response to subunit inactivated influenza vaccine. Trimming cost V 4 bases and J 6 bases, with 14 bases left between them. Per germline, CDR1 LNHNV and CDR2 YYDKDF (reference sequence). The CDR3 contains 14 residues. TCRdb ran MiXCR on the RT-PCR reads and lists one entry per CDR3 protein. The sample includes over 400,000 distinct CDR3 sequences, approximately 10% of them seen just once. This clonotype was picked up a small number of times. The antigen remains unidentified. The study, taken as a whole, reports: The authors suggested that few new T cells are recruited per seasonal influenza vaccination.

The chain joins TRBV15 to TRBJ2-3; D is undetermined. Material: PBMCs from blood, obtained 35 to 45 days after vaccination. The TCR sequence derives from a man aged 45-60 years who received an inactivated influenza vaccine. The CDR3 reads CATSINGPADTQYF. The CDR3 DNA reads as TGTGCCACCAGCATTAACGGCCCGGCCGATACGCAGTATTTT.